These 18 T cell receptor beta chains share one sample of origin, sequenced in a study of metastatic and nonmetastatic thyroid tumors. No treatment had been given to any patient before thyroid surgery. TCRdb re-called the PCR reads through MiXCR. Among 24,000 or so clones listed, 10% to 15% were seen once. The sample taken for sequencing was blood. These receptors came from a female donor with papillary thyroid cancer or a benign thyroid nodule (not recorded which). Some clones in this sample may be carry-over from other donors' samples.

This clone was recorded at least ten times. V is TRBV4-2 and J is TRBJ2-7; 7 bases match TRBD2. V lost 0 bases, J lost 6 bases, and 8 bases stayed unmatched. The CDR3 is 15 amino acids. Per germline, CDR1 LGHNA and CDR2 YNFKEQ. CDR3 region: CASSQDSTSMGEQYF. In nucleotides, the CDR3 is TGTGCCAGCAGCCAAGATTCGACTAGCATGGGCGAGCAGTACTTC.

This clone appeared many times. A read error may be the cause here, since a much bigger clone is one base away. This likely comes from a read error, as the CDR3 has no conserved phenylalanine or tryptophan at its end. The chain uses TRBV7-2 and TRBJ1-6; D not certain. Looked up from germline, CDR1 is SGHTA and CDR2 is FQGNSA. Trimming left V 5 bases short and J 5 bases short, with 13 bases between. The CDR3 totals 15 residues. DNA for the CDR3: TGTGCCAGCAGCACCTTTAAGGGAAATAATTCACCCCTCCACCTT. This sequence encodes CASSTFKGNNSPLHL.

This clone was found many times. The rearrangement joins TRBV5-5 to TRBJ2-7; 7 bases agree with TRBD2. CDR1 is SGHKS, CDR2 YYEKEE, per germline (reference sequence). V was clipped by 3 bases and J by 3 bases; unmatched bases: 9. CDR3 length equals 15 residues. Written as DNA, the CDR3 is TGTGCCAGCAGCTGGGGAGGGGATCTTAACTACGAGCAGTACTTC. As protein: CASSWGGDLNYEQYF.

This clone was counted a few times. CDR3 sequence reads: CASKVLAGNTGELFF. The CDR3 DNA reads TGTGCCAGCAAGGTGCTAGCGGGCAACACCGGGGAGCTGTTTTTT. V is TRBV2 and J is TRBJ2-2, with TRBD2 identical over 8 bases. Germline values: CDR1 SNHLY, CDR2 FYNNEI. The CDR3 loop spans 15 amino acids. With V trimmed by 7 bases and J by 2 bases, 6 bases remained unmatched.

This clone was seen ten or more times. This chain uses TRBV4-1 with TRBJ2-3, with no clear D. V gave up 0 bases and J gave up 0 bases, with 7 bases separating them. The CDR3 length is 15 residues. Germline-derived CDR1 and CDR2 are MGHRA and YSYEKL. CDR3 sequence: CASSQDPVSTDTQYF. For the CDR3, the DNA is TGCGCCAGCAGCCAAGATCCGGTGAGCACAGATACGCAGTATTTT.

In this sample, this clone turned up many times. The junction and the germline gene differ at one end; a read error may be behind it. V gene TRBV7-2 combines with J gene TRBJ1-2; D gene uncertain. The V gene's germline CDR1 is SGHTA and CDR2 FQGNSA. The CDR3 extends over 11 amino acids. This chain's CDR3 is CASSLARDAVF. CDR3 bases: TGTGCCAGCAGCTTAGCGCGCGACGCGGTCTTC.

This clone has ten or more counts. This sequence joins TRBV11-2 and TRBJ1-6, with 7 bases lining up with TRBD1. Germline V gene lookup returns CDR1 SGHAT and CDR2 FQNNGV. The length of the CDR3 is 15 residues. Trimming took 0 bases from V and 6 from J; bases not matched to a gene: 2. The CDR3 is CASSLEGTANSPLHF. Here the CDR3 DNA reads TGTGCCAGCAGCTTAGAAGGGACAGCTAATTCACCCCTCCACTTT.

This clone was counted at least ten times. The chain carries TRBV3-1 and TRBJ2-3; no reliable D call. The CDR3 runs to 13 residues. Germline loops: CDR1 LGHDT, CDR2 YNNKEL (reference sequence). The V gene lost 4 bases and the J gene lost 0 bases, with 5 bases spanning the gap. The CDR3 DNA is TGTGCCAGCAGCCGTGGCAGCACAGATACGCAGTATTTT. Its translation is CASSRGSTDTQYF.

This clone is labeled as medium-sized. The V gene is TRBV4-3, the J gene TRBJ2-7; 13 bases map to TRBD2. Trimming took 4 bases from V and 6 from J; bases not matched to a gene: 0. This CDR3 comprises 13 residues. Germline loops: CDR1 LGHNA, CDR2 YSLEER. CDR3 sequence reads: CASSRTSGSEQYF. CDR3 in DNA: TGCGCCAGCAGCCGGACTAGCGGGAGCGAGCAGTACTTC.

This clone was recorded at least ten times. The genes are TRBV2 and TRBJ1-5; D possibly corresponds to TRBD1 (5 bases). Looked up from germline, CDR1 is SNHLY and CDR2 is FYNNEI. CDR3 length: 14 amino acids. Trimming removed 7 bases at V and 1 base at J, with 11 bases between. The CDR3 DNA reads TGTGCCAGCATACAGGACAACAGCAATCAGCCCCAGCATTTT. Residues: CASIQDNSNQPQHF.

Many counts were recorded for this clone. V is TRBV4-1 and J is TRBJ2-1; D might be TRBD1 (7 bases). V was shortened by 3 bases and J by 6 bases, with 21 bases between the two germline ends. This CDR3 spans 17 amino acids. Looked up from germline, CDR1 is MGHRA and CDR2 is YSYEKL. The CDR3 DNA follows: TGCGCCAGCAGCCACTTTCTTCCGAGACAGGGAGGCAATGAGCAGTTCTTC. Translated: CASSHFLPRQGGNEQFF.

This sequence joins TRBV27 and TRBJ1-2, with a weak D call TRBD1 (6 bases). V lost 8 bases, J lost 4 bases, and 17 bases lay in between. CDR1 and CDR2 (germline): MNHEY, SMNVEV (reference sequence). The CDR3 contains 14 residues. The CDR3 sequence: CASSNAGTPYGYTF. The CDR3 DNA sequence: TGTGCCAGCTCTAACGCCGGGACACCCTATGGCTACACCTTC.

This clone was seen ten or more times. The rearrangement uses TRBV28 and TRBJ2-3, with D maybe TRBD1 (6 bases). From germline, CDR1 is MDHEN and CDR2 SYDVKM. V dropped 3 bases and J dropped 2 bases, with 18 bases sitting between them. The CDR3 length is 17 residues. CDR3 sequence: CASSFPWGLGNTDTQYF. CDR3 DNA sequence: TGTGCCAGCAGTTTCCCCTGGGGGCTGGGGAACACAGATACGCAGTATTTT.

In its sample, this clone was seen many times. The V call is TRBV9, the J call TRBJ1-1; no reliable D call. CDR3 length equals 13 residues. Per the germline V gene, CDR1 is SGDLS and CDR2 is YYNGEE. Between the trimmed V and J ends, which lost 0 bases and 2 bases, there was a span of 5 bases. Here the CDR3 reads CASSVGYNTEAFF. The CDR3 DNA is TGTGCCAGCAGCGTAGGGTACAACACTGAAGCTTTCTTT.

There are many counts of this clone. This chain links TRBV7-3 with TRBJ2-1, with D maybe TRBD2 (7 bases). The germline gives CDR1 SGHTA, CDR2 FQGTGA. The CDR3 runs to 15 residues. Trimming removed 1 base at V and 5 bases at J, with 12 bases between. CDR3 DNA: TGTGCCAGCAGCTTAAGCTGGGGGGGGCACAATGAGCAGTTCTTC. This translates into CASSLSWGGHNEQFF.

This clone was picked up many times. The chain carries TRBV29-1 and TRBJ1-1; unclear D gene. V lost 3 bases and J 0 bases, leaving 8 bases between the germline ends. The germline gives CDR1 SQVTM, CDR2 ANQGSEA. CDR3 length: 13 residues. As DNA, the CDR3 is TGCAGCGTTGATCTTCGGGTGAACACTGAAGCTTTCTTT. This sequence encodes CSVDLRVNTEAFF.

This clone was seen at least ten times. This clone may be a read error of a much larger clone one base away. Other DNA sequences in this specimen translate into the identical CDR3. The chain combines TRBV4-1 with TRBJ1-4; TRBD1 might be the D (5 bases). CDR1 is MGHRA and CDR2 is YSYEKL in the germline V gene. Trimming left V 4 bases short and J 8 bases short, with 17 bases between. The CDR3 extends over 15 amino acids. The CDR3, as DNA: TGCGCCAGCAGCCCGGTAGGTGGGGCAGGGGAAAAACTGTTTTTT. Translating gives CASSPVGGAGEKLFF.

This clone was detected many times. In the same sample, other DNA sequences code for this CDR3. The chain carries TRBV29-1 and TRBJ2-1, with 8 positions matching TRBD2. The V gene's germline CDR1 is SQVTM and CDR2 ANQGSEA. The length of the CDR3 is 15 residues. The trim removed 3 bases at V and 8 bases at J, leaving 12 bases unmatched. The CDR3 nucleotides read TGCAGCGTTGACTACGGGACTAGTGGCTTCGATGAGCAGTTCTTC. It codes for CSVDYGTSGFDEQFF.